This T cell receptor beta chain was captured by sequencing in a study of shared clonotypes between healthy human individuals. With respect to this clone: A much larger clonotype is one base distant, so this may be a read error.

CDR1 and CDR2 from the germline V gene are MDHEN and SYDVKM. The CDR3 runs to 17 residues. Profiling relied on immunoSEQ multiplex PCR, and the TCRdb table lists in-frame clones only, not all of them. Of fewer than 600,000 clones in the sample, around 77% were seen once. This TCR came from a middle-aged woman in good health. Some clones in this sample may be carry-over from other donors' samples. The sequencing sample was made of PBMCs. The chain recombines TRBV28 with TRBJ2-7, with a tentative D call TRBD2 (6 bases). CDR3 DNA sequence: TGTGCCAGCAGTTTATGCGTCCAGGGAGGAGATACGGGCGAGCAGCACTTC. It specifies CASSLCVQGGDTGEQHF.